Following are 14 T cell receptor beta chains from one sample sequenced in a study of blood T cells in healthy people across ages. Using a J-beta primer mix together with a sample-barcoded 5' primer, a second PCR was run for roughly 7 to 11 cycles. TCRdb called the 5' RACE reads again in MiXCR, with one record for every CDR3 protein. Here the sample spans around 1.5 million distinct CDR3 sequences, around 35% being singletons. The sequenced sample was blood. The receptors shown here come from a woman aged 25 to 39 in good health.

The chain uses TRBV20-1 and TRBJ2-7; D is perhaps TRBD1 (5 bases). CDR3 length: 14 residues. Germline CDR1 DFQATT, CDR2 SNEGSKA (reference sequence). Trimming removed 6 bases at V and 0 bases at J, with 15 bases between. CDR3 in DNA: TGCAGTGCCCTGGGCCCGACAGTCTCCTACGAGCAGTACTTC. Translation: CSALGPTVSYEQYF.

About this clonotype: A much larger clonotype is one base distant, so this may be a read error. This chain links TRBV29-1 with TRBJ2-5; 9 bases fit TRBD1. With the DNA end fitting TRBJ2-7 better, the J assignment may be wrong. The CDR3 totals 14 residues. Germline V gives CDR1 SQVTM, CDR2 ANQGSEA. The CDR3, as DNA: TGCAGCGTTGCTGGGACAGGGATGGGCTACGAGCAGTACTTC. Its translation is CSVAGTGMGYEQYF.

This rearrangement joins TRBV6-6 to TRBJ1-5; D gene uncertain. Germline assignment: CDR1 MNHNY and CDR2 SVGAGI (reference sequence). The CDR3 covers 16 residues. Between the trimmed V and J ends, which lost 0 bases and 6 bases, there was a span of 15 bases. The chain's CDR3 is CASSYSPGQVSQPQHF. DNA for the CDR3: TGTGCCAGCAGTTACTCCCCGGGCCAAGTGTCTCAGCCCCAGCATTTT.

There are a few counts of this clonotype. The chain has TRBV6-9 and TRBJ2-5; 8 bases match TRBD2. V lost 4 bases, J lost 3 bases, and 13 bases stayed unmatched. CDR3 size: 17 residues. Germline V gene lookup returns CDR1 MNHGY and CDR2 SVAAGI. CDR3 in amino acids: CASSSQAGVKREETQYF. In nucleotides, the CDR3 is TGTGCCAGCAGTTCTCAAGCGGGGGTTAAAAGAGAAGAGACCCAGTACTTC.

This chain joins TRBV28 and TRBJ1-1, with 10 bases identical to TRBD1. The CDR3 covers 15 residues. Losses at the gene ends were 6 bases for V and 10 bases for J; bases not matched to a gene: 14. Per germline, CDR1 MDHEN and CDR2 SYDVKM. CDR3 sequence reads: CASRIGTGALYRAFF. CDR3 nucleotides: TGTGCCAGCAGAATCGGGACAGGGGCTTTATATCGAGCTTTCTTT.

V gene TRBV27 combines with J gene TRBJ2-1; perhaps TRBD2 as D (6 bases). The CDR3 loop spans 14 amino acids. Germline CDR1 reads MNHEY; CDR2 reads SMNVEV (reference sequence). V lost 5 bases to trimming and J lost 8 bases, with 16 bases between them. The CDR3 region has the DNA TGTGCCAGCAGTCCCGGGGGAGCTGGGCATGAGCAGTTCTTC. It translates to CASSPGGAGHEQFF.

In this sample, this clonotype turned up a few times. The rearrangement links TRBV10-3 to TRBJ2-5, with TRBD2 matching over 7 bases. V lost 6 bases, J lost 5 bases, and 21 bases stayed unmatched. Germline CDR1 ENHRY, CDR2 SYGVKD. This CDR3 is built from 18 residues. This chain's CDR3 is CAISRSEGGSLRLETQYF. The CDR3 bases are TGTGCCATCAGCCGGTCGGAGGGCGGGAGCCTCCGGTTGGAGACCCAGTACTTC.

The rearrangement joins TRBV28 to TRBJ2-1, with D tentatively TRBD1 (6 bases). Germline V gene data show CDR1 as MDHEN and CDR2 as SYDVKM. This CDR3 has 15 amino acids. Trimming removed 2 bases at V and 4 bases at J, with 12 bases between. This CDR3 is CASSLPLTGYNEQFF. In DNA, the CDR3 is TGTGCCAGCAGTTTACCTCTGACAGGATACAATGAGCAGTTCTTC.

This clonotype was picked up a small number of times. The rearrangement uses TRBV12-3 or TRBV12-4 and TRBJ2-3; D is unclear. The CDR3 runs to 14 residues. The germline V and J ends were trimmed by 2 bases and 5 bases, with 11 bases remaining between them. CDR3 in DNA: TGTGCCAGCAGTTTACCTATACCGGTAGATACGCAGTATTTT. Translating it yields CASSLPIPVDTQYF.

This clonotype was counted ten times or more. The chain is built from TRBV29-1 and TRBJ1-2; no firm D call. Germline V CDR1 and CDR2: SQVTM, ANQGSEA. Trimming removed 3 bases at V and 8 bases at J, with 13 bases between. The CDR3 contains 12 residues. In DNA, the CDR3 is TGCAGCGTTGAGGCCACCCTCTTGGGCTACACCTTC. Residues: CSVEATLLGYTF.

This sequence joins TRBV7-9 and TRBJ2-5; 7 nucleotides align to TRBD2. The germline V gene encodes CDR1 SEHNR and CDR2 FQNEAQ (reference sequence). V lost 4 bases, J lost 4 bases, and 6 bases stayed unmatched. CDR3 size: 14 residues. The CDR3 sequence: CASSYGGGLETQYF. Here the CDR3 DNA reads TGTGCCAGCAGCTATGGCGGGGGTTTAGAGACCCAGTACTTC.

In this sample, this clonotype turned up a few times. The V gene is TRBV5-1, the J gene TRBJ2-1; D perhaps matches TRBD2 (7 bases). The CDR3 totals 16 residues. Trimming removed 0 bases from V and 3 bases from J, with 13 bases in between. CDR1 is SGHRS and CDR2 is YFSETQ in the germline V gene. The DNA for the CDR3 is TGCGCCAGCAGCTTGGCCGGACAGCGGGGCTACAATGAGCAGTTCTTC. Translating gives CASSLAGQRGYNEQFF.

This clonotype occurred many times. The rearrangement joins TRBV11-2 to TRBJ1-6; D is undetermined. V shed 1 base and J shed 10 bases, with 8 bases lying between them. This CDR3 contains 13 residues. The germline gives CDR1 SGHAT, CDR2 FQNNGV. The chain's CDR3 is CASSLGLMSPLHF. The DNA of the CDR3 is TGTGCCAGCAGCTTAGGGCTAATGTCACCCCTCCACTTT.

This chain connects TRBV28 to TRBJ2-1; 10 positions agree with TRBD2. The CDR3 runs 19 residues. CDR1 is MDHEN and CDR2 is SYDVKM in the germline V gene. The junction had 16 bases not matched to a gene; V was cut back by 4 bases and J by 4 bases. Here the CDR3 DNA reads TGTGCCAGCAGTTCCGCCCCCGGGACTAGCGTAGCAGCGTACAATGAGCAGTTCTTC. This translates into CASSSAPGTSVAAYNEQFF.